The source of this T cell receptor (beta chain) is a study of cytomegalovirus exposure and HLA in healthy donors. Study observations and caveats: The number of N-insertions in an Asian-associated ancestry cluster was reportedly below the approximately 700-donor mean in a later analysis. An analysis was carried out at a later point. It showed that HLA-associated TCR beta chains were more clonally expanded than equally common non-associated chains. Sequencing likely produced, as an artifact, a cluster of highly shared sequence variants.

Turning to this clone: Its target is unknown.

This CDR3 has 14 amino acids. CDR1 and CDR2 (germline): MNHEY, SVGAGI. V lost 5 bases to trimming and J lost 3 bases, with 11 bases between them. The PCR ran on 60 Vbeta and 13 Jbeta primers. The data were produced by immunoSEQ multiplex PCR, yet TCRdb's version contains in-frame clones alone and is incomplete. The sample carries more than 150,000 clones, 75% to 85% recorded once. The sequencing input was PBMCs. The receptor comes from a man aged 18 to 30 in good health and CMV-seronegative. The rearrangement joins TRBV6-5 to TRBJ1-5, with D maybe TRBD1 (5 bases). This chain's CDR3 is CASSPRQLNQPQHF. The CDR3 nucleotides are TGTGCCAGCAGTCCACGACAGCTCAATCAGCCCCAGCATTTT.